The sequence of this T cell receptor (beta chain) was determined in a study of CD8 T cells in ankylosing spondylitis. General study results and limits: The study identified a TCR beta motif of several highly homologous variants that appeared characteristic of ankylosing spondylitis blood. In the blood and synovial fluid of reactive arthritis, some motif variants had been previously reported.

Using its own MiXCR run on the 5' RACE reads, TCRdb lists one record per CDR3 protein. The table records around 390,000 distinct CDR3 sequences, under 25% of them present only once. V was trimmed by 7 bases and J by 3 bases, leaving 16 bases between them. The CDR3 runs to 15 residues. This clonotype was counted only a few times. Antigen specificity is unknown. The V and J genes are TRBV12-3 or TRBV12-4 and TRBJ2-1; TRBD1 might be the D (6 bases). The sample taken for sequencing was blood, either unsorted or a sorted T cell fraction (not recorded which). The clonotype originates from a male donor with ankylosing spondylitis. The CDR3 region is CASTIGGFLYNEQFF. DNA for the CDR3: TGTGCCAGCACCATAGGGGGTTTCCTCTACAATGAGCAGTTCTTC.